This T cell receptor beta chain was captured in a study of T cells in Graves' hyperthyroidism and ophthalmopathy. The CDR3 spans 14 residues. V lost 4 bases to trimming and J lost 5 bases, with 12 bases between them. Germline V CDR1 and CDR2: SNHLY, FYNNEI. The source material, RNA transcripts, was used to amplify TCR beta CDR3 regions. Initially, a first-round RT-PCR of the TCR CDR3 employed the HTBI primer set. TCRdb reprocessed the multiplex PCR reads with MiXCR, giving one entry per CDR3 protein. This sample has roughly 93,000 distinct CDR3 sequences, with around 37% found just once. This clonotype was seen at least ten times.

The chain combines TRBV2 with TRBJ1-5, with D perhaps TRBD1 (6 bases). This sequence originates from a woman aged 25 to 45 with Graves' hyperthyroidism. Sequenced: peripheral blood or thyroid tissue (not recorded which). The CDR3 DNA reads as TGTGCCAGCAGTGTTGGGACACTAGATCAGCCCCAGCATTTT. This gives the protein CASSVGTLDQPQHF.